This passage covers 2 T cell receptor beta chains from one sample sequenced in a study of brain metastases from non-small cell lung cancer. This table comes from immunoSEQ multiplex PCR, and its TCRdb copy is limited to in-frame clones, with some not included. This sample has 4,000 to 5,000 clones, with 86% found just once. Sequenced material: primary lung tumor tissue. The receptors originated from a donor aged 40 or over with non-small cell lung cancer.

V is TRBV5-1 and J is TRBJ1-1; TRBD1 might be the D (5 bases). V lost 0 bases to trimming and J lost 4 bases, with 10 bases between them. Per the germline V gene, CDR1 is SGHRS and CDR2 is YFSETQ. The CDR3 is made up of 14 amino acids. DNA for the CDR3: TGCGCCAGCAGCTTGGGGTGGGGGAGCACTGAAGCTTTCTTT. Its translation is CASSLGWGSTEAFF.

The chain couples TRBV7-2 to TRBJ2-2, with D unclear. V dropped 0 bases and J dropped 2 bases, with 4 bases sitting between them. The germline V gene has CDR1 SGHTA and CDR2 FQGNSA. The CDR3 is made up of 14 amino acids. The CDR3 coding sequence is TGTGCCAGCAGCTTAGCGCTAAACACCGGGGAGCTGTTTTTT. Amino acid sequence: CASSLALNTGELFF.